The clone carrying this TCR beta chain has only a few counts. Its antigen remains unidentified. RNA transcripts were the source from which TCR beta CDR3 regions were amplified. Scientists carried out first-round RT-PCR using HTBI primers and then a second-round multiplex PCR. One entry per CDR3 protein results from TCRdb running MiXCR on the multiplex PCR reads. The sample has over a million distinct CDR3 sequences, about two fifths seen once. The record originates from a study of Graves' ophthalmopathy and Graves' hyperthyroidism. Study-wide results and limits: The majority of expanded thyroid clonotypes above 0.001 frequency also occurred in blood.

Trimming cost V 7 bases and J 0 bases, with 18 bases left between them. The germline gives CDR1 LNHDA, CDR2 SQIVND (reference sequence). The CDR3 is 16 amino acids. The chain joins TRBV19 to TRBJ1-2; D remains ambiguous. Sequencing was carried out using peripheral blood or thyroid tissue (not recorded which). This TCR was recovered from an adult man with Graves' hyperthyroidism. The CDR3, as DNA: TGTGCCAGTAAAGGACGTGTGGGTATAGCTAACTATGGCTACACCTTC. It yields the protein CASKGRVGIANYGYTF. Full variable domain (rest looked up from reference TRBV19 and TRBJ1-2): DGGITQSPKYLFRKEGQNVTLSCEQNLNHDAMYWYRQDPGQGLRLIYYSQIVNDFQKGDIAEGYSVSREKKESFPLTVTSAQKNPTAFYLCASKGRVGIANYGYTFGSGTRLTVV.